Listed below are T cell receptor beta chains from one sample, sequenced in a study of blood T cell repertoires in COVID-19. Sequenced by immunoSEQ multiplex PCR; TCRdb stores in-frame clones only, minus some. Of approximately 220,000 clones in the sample, 80% to 90% were seen once. Sequencing was carried out using PBMCs or T cells enriched from blood (not recorded which). The receptors come from a woman in her twenties or thirties who had been exposed to COVID-19. CDR3s leave out the opening cysteine and the closing phenylalanine or tryptophan. The order of the fields is V gene, J gene, CDR3 protein.

v_call: TRBV5-1
j_call: TRBJ2-7
cdr3_aa: ASSPGTEKGYEQY

v_call: TRBV5-1
j_call: TRBJ2-7
cdr3_aa: ASSTYDRGGPYEQY

v_call: TRBV27
j_call: TRBJ2-5
cdr3_aa: ASNPTQGALGETQY

v_call: TRBV10-3
j_call: TRBJ2-2
cdr3_aa: ATRTSGSGELF

v_call: TRBV11-2
j_call: TRBJ2-7
cdr3_aa: ASSFIGGAPEQY

v_call: TRBV19
j_call: TRBJ2-5
cdr3_aa: ASSGDRGETQY

v_call: TRBV5-6
j_call: TRBJ2-1
cdr3_aa: ASSRGLAGNYNEQF

v_call: TRBV4-1
j_call: TRBJ1-2
cdr3_aa: ASSQDPGQDYGYT

v_call: TRBV7-9
j_call: TRBJ2-7
cdr3_aa: ASSPPGQGIFREQY

v_call: TRBV2
j_call: TRBJ1-2
cdr3_aa: ASTGTGAGVPYGYT

v_call: TRBV2
j_call: TRBJ1-4
cdr3_aa: AIDTGPNEKLF

v_call: TRBV13
j_call: TRBJ2-7
cdr3_aa: ASSLRGTGDEQY

v_call: TRBV4-2
j_call: TRBJ2-2
cdr3_aa: ASSQGTSWGGELF

v_call: TRBV29-1
j_call: TRBJ1-5
cdr3_aa: SVLGQPNQPQH

v_call: TRBV5-4
j_call: TRBJ2-3
cdr3_aa: ASRRTSGDESPYTQY

v_call: TRBV7-8
j_call: TRBJ1-5
cdr3_aa: ASSPVLGGSNQPQH

v_call: TRBV7-8
j_call: TRBJ2-1
cdr3_aa: ASSLAGQGTLTYNEQF

v_call: TRBV2
j_call: TRBJ2-7
cdr3_aa: AIQGQTYEQY

v_call: TRBV9
j_call: TRBJ1-6
cdr3_aa: ASSARQANSPLH

v_call: TRBV5-1
j_call: TRBJ2-5
cdr3_aa: ASSARPQETQY

v_call: TRBV6-5
j_call: TRBJ1-4
cdr3_aa: ASSLKSATNEKLF

v_call: TRBV6-5
j_call: TRBJ1-2
cdr3_aa: ASSPGTGTFGYT

v_call: TRBV11-3
j_call: TRBJ2-7
cdr3_aa: ASSPRDTAYEQY

v_call: TRBV3-1/TRBV3-2
j_call: TRBJ2-7
cdr3_aa: ASSQEPGSSYEQY

v_call: TRBV4-1
j_call: TRBJ1-2
cdr3_aa: ASSPPAGDYGYT

v_call: TRBV30
j_call: TRBJ1-2
cdr3_aa: AWSEPNRSGAYGYT

v_call: TRBV2
j_call: TRBJ1-2
cdr3_aa: AMLAGFSYT

v_call: TRBV18
j_call: TRBJ2-2
cdr3_aa: ASSPALGQGANTGELF

v_call: TRBV29-1
j_call: TRBJ1-2
cdr3_aa: SVEVVQGGGYT

v_call: TRBV9
j_call: TRBJ1-2
cdr3_aa: ASSTPGTGLNYGYT

v_call: TRBV29-1
j_call: TRBJ1-1
cdr3_aa: SGETGGPEAF

v_call: TRBV3-1/TRBV3-2
j_call: TRBJ1-1
cdr3_aa: ASSLTGAEAF

v_call: TRBV2
j_call: TRBJ2-7
cdr3_aa: ASSDGRVYHEQY

v_call: TRBV4-1
j_call: TRBJ2-6
cdr3_aa: ASSQPDRGGNGANVLT

v_call: TRBV4-1
j_call: TRBJ1-3
cdr3_aa: ASSQDFRDRHSGNTIY

v_call: TRBV6-5
j_call: TRBJ2-2
cdr3_aa: ASQTSGGSTGELF

v_call: TRBV27
j_call: TRBJ2-7
cdr3_aa: ASSFRRVDLGEQY

v_call: TRBV20-1
j_call: TRBJ1-6
cdr3_aa: SASRGPYNSPLH

v_call: TRBV3-1/TRBV3-2
j_call: TRBJ1-2
cdr3_aa: ASSQRETNYGYT

v_call: TRBV18
j_call: TRBJ1-3
cdr3_aa: ASSPGTDYWDKY

v_call: TRBV7-9
j_call: TRBJ1-6
cdr3_aa: ASSLPSPTSPLH

v_call: TRBV5-1
j_call: TRBJ1-2
cdr3_aa: ASSLARGDGYT

v_call: TRBV19
j_call: TRBJ1-2
cdr3_aa: ASSSIPNYGYT

v_call: TRBV19
j_call: TRBJ1-2
cdr3_aa: ASSLSGTGANYGYT

v_call: TRBV27
j_call: TRBJ1-4
cdr3_aa: ASSARDRGNEKLF

v_call: TRBV9
j_call: TRBJ1-1
cdr3_aa: ASSARGPDVNTEAF

v_call: TRBV6-2/TRBV6-3
j_call: TRBJ1-2
cdr3_aa: ASSKLDRERGYT

v_call: TRBV5-1
j_call: TRBJ1-2
cdr3_aa: ASSLTAAYGYT

v_call: TRBV7-6
j_call: TRBJ2-3
cdr3_aa: ASSLAWGDRGGPDTQY

v_call: TRBV3-1/TRBV3-2
j_call: TRBJ1-2
cdr3_aa: ASSQDQGQHGYT

v_call: TRBV12-3/TRBV12-4
j_call: TRBJ1-2
cdr3_aa: ASSFRVNYGYT